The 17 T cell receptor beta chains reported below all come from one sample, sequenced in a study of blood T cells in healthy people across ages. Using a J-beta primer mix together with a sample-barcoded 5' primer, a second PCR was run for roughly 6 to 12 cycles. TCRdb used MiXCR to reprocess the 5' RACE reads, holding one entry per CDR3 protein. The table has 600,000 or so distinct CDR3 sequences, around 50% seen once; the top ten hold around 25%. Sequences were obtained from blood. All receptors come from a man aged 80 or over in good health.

The CDR3 sequence: CASSSVPLYNEQYF. The CDR3 bases are TGTGCCAGCAGTTCCGTGCCCTTATACAATGAGCAGTACTTC. The chain employs TRBV28 and TRBJ2-5; D unresolved. The germline V gene encodes CDR1 MDHEN and CDR2 SYDVKM. The CDR3 length is 14 residues. The V gene lost 4 bases and the J gene lost 11 bases, with 20 bases spanning the gap.

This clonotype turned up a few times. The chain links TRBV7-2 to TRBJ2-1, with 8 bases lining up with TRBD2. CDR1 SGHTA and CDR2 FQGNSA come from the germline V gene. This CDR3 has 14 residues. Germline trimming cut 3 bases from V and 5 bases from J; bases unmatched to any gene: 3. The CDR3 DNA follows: TGTGCCAGCAGCTTTGGACTAGCTAACAATGAGCAGTTCTTC. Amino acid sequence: CASSFGLANNEQFF.

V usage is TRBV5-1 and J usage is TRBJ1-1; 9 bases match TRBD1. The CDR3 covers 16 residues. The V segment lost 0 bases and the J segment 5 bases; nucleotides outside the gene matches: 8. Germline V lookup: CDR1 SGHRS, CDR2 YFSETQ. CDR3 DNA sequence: TGCGCCAGCAGCTTGGGTCCACAGGGGGCAGGAACTGAAGCTTTCTTT. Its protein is CASSLGPQGAGTEAFF.

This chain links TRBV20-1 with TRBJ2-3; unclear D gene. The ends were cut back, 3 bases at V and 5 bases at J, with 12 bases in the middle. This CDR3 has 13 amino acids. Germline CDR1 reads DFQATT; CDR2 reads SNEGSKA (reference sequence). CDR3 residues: CSASRLVRDTQYF. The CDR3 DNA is TGCAGTGCTAGTCGGCTAGTTAGAGATACGCAGTATTTT.

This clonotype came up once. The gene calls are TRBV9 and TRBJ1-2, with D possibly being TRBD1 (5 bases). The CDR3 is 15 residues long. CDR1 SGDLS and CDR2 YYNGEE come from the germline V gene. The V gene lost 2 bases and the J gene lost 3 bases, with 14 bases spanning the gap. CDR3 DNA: TGTGCCAGCAGCGTGGGGGACGGGACGGACTATGGCTACACCTTC. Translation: CASSVGDGTDYGYTF.

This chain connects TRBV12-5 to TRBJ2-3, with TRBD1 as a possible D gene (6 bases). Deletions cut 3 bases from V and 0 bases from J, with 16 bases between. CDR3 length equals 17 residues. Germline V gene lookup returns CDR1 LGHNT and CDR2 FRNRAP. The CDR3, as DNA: TGTGCTAGTGGTTTTGGTGGGGGCCGAACTAGCACAGATACGCAGTATTTT. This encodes CASGFGGGRTSTDTQYF.

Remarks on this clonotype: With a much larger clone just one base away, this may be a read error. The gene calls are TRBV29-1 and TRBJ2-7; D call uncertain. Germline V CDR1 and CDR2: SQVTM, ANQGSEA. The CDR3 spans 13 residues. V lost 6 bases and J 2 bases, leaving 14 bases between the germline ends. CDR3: CSVRSISTYEQYF. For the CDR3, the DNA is TGCAGCGTCCGCAGTATATCCACCTACGAGCAGTACTTC.

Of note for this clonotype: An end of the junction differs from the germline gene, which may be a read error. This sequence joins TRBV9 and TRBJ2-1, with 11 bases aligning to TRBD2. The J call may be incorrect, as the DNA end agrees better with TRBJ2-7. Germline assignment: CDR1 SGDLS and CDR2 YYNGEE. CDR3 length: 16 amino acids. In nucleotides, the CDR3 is TGTGCTAGCAGCGTAGGGACTAGCGGCTCCTACAATGAGCAGTACTTC. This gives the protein CASSVGTSGSYNEQYF.

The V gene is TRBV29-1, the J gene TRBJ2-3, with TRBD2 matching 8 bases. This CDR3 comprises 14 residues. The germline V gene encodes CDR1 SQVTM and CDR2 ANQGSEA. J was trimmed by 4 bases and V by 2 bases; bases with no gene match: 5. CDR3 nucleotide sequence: TGCAGCGTTGAACGGGGGGGACGACCAGATACGCAGTATTTT. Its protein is CSVERGGRPDTQYF.

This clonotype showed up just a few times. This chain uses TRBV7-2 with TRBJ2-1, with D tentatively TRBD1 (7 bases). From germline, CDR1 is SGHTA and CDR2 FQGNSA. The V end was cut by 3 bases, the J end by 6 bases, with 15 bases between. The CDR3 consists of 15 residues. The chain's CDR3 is CASSFGGGEINEQFF. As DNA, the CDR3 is TGTGCCAGCAGCTTTGGAGGGGGCGAGATCAATGAGCAGTTCTTC.

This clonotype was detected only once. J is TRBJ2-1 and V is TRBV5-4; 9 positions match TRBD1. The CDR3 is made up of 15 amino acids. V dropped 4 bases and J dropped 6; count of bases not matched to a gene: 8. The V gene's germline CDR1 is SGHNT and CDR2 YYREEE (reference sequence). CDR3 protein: CASSPGQGVGNEQFF. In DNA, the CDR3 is TGTGCCAGCAGCCCGGGACAGGGTGTCGGCAATGAGCAGTTCTTC.

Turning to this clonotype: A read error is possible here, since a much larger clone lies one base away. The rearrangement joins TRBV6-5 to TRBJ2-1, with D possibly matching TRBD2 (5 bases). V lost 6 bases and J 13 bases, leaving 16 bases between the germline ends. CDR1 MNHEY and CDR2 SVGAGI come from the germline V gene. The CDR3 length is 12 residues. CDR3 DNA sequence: TGTGCCAGCAGCAAGAACGGGGAGACCCAGTTCTTC. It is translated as CASSKNGETQFF.

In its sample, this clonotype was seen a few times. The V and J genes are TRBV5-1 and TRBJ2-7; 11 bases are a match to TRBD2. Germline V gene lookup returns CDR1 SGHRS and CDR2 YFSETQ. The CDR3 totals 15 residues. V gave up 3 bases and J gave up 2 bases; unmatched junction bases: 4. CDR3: CASSSTSGVAYEQYF. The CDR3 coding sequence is TGCGCCAGCAGCTCGACTAGCGGGGTTGCCTACGAGCAGTACTTC.

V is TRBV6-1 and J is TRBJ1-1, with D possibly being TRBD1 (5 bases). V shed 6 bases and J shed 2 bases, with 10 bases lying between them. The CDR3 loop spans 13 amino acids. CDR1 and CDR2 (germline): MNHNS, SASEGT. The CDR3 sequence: CASSPTENTEAFF. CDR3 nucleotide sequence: TGTGCCAGCAGCCCGACAGAAAACACTGAAGCTTTCTTT.

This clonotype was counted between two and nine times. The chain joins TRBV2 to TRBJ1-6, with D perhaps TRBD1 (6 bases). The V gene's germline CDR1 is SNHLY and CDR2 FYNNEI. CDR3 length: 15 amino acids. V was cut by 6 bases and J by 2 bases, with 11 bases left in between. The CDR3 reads CASRGGGTYNSPLHF. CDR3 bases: TGTGCCAGCAGAGGGGGGGGAACCTATAATTCACCCCTCCACTTT.

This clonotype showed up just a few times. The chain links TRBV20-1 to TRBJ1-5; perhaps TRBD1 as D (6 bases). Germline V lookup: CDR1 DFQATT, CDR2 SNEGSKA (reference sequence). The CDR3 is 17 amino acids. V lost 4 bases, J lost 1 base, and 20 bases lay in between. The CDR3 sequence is CSAMDPTGRGSNQPQHF. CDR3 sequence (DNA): TGCAGTGCTATGGACCCAACAGGGAGGGGGAGCAATCAGCCCCAGCATTTT.

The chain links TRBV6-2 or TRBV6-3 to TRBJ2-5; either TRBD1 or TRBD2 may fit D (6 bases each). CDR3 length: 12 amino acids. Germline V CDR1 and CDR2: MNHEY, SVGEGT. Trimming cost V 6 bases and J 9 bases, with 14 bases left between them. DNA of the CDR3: TGTGCCAGCAGAAACCAGGGGAGGCCCCAGTACTTC. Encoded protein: CASRNQGRPQYF.